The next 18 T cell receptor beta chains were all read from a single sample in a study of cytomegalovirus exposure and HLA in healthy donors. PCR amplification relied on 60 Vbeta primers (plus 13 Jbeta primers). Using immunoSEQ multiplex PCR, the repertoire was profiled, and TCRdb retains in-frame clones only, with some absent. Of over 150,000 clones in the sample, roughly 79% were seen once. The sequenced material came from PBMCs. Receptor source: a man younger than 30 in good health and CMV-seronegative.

This CDR3 is CASSQGSGVLGNEQFF. CDR3 nucleotides: TGTGCCAGCAGCCAGGGTAGCGGGGTTCTGGGAAATGAGCAGTTCTTC. The chain links TRBV4-2 to TRBJ2-1; 8 bases are shared with TRBD2. The CDR3 sequence is 16 residues long. The V gene's germline CDR1 is LGHNA and CDR2 YNFKEQ. The J segment lost 7 bases and the V segment lost 3 bases, leaving 11 bases of the junction unmatched.

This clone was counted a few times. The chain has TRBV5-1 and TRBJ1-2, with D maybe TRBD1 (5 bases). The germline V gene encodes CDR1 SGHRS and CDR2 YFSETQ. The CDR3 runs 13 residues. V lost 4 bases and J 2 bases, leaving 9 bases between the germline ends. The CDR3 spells CASSAAGNYGYTF. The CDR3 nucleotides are TGCGCCAGCAGCGCGGCAGGGAACTATGGCTACACCTTC.

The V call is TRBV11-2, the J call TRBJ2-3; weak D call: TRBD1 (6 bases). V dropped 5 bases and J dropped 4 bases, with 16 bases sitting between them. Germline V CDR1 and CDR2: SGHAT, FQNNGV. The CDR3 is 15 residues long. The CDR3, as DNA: TGTGCCAGCAGCCCAGGGGACATAGGATCAGATACGCAGTATTTT. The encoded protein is CASSPGDIGSDTQYF.

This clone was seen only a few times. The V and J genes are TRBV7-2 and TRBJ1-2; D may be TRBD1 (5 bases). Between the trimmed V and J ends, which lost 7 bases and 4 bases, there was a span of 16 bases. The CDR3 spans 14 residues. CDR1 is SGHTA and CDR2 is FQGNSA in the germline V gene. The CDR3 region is CASTFNQGAYGYTF. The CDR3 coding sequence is TGTGCCAGCACCTTTAACCAGGGCGCCTATGGCTACACCTTC.

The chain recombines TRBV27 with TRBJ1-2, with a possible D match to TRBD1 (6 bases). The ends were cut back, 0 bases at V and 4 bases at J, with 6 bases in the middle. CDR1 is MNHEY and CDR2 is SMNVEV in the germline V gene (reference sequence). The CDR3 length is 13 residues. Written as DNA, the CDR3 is TGTGCCAGCAGTTTATCCAGGGGCTATGGCTACACCTTC. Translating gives CASSLSRGYGYTF.

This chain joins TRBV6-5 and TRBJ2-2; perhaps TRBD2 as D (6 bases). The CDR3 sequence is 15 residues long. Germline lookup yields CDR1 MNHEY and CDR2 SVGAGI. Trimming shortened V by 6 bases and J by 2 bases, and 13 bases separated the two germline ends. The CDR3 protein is CASSPGTYNTGELFF. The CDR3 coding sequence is TGTGCCAGCAGCCCCGGGACTTATAACACCGGGGAGCTGTTTTTT.

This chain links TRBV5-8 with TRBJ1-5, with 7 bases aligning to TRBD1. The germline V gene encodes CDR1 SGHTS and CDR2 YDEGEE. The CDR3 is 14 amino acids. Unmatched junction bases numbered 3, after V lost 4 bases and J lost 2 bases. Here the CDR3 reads CASSLDRGNQPQHF. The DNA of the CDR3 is TGTGCCAGCAGCCTTGACAGGGGCAATCAGCCCCAGCATTTT.

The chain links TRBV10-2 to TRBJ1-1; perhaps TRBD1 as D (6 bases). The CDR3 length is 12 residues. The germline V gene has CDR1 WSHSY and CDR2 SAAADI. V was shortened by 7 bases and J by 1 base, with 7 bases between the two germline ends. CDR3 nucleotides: TGCGCCAGCAAGGGACAGAACACTGAAGCTTTCTTT. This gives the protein CASKGQNTEAFF.

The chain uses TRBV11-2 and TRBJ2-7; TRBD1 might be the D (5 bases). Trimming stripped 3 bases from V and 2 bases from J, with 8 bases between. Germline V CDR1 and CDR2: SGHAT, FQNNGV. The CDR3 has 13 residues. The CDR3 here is CASSFGHTYEQYF. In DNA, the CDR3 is TGTGCCAGCAGCTTTGGACACACCTACGAGCAGTACTTC.

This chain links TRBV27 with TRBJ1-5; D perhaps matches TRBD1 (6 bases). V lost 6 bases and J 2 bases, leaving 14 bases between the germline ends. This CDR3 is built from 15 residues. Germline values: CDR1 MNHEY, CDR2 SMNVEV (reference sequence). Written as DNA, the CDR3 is TGTGCCAGCAGCCTGACAGGTCTTGGCAATCAGCCCCAGCATTTT. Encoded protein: CASSLTGLGNQPQHF.

The CDR3: CASKVTESGANVLTF. CDR3 DNA: TGTGCCAGTAAGGTAACGGAGTCTGGGGCCAACGTCCTGACTTTC. The chain recombines TRBV19 with TRBJ2-6, with D unclear. CDR3 size: 15 residues. V was cut by 7 bases and J by 1 base, with 11 bases left in between. Per the germline V gene, CDR1 is LNHDA and CDR2 is SQIVND (reference sequence).

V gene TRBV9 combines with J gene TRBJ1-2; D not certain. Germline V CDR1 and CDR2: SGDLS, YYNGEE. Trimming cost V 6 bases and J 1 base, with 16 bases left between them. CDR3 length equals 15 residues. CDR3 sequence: CASTRPAGLNYGYTF. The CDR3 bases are TGTGCCAGCACCCGCCCGGCAGGTCTTAACTATGGCTACACCTTC.

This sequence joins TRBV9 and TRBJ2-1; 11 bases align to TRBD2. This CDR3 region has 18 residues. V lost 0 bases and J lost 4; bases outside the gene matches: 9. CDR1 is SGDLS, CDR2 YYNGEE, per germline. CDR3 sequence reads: CASSVGGSGGADYNEQFF. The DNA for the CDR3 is TGTGCCAGCAGCGTAGGAGGTAGCGGGGGGGCGGATTACAATGAGCAGTTCTTC.

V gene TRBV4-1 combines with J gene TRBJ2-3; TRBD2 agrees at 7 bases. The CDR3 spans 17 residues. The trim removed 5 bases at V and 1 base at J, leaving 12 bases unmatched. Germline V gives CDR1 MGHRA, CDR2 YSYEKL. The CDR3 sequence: CASSGRWTREGTDTQYF. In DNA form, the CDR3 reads TGCGCCAGCAGCGGGCGGTGGACTAGAGAGGGCACAGATACGCAGTATTTT.

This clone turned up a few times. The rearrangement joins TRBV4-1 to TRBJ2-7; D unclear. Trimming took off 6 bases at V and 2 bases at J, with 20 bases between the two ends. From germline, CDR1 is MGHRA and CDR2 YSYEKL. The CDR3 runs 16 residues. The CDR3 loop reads CASRLNAAGRTYEQYF. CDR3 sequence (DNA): TGCGCCAGCAGGTTAAACGCAGCAGGCAGAACCTACGAGCAGTACTTC.

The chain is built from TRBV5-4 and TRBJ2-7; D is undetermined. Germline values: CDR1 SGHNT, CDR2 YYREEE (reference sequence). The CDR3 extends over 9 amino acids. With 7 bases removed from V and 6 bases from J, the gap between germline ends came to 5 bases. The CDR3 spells CASSSEQYF. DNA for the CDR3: TGTGCCAGCTCTTCCGAGCAGTACTTC.

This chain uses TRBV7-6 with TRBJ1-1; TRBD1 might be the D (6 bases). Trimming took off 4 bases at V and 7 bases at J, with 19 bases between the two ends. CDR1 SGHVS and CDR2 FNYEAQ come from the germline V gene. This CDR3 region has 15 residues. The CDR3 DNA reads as TGTGCCAGCAGCTCGGGGTCGGGGGGCTGGAGTGAAGCTTTCTTT. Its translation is CASSSGSGGWSEAFF.

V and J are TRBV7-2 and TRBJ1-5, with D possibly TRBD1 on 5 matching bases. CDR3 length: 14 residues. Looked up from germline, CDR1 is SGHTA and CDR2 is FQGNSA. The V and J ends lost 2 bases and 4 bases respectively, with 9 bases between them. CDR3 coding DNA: TGTGCCAGCAGCTTACCAGGGTCAAATCAGCCCCAGCATTTT. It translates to CASSLPGSNQPQHF.